Presented here are 30 T cell receptor beta chains from one specimen sequenced in a study of blood T cell repertoires in COVID-19. Produced via immunoSEQ multiplex PCR; TCRdb's table is partial and in-frame only. In the table there are 150,000 to 200,000 clones, nearly 90% of which are singletons. Specimen: peripheral blood. The origin of the receptors is a man between 18 and 35 years old who had recovered from COVID-19.

V gene TRBV4-3 combines with J gene TRBJ2-7; no clear D gene. The CDR3 has 14 amino acids. Looked up from germline, CDR1 is LGHNA and CDR2 is YSLEER. V was pared by 3 bases and J by 2 bases, with 11 bases between. CDR3 region: CASSQARTTYEQYF. The DNA for the CDR3 is TGCGCCAGCAGCCAGGCCCGTACTACCTACGAGCAGTACTTC.

This chain uses TRBV28 with TRBJ2-7; a possible D gene is TRBD2 (5 bases). Trimming shortened V by 5 bases and J by 4 bases, and 18 bases separated the two germline ends. The germline V gene encodes CDR1 MDHEN and CDR2 SYDVKM. The CDR3 spans 15 residues. CDR3 bases: TGTGCCAGCAGTCTTAACGGACTTACTGGATACGAGCAGTACTTC. Encoded protein: CASSLNGLTGYEQYF.

The chain has TRBV12-3 or TRBV12-4 and TRBJ1-1; 7 bases are a match to TRBD1. CDR3 length: 13 residues. Germline trimming cut 11 bases from V and 4 bases from J; bases unmatched to any gene: 10. The chain's CDR3 is CAGQERAGTEAFF. The CDR3 DNA reads as TGTGCCGGACAGGAACGGGCCGGCACTGAAGCTTTCTTT.

This clone was counted a few times. The junction departs from the called germline gene at one end, perhaps through a read error. The gene calls are TRBV4-1 and TRBJ1-1; a weak D match, TRBD1 (6 bases). CDR1 and CDR2 from the germline V gene are MGHRA and YSYEKL. The CDR3 extends over 14 amino acids. CDR3 loop: CASNQDRHNTEAFF. CDR3 nucleotides: TGCGCCAGCAACCAAGACAGGCATAACACTGAAGCTTTCTTT.

V is TRBV4-1 and J is TRBJ2-7, with D possibly matching TRBD1 (5 bases). The V gene lost 1 base and the J gene lost 3 bases, with 10 bases spanning the gap. This CDR3 has 14 amino acids. Germline CDR1 MGHRA, CDR2 YSYEKL. The CDR3: CASSQVVGDYEQYF. CDR3 nucleotides: TGCGCCAGCAGCCAAGTGGTAGGGGACTACGAGCAGTACTTC.

V usage is TRBV14 and J usage is TRBJ1-6; D remains ambiguous. Germline V gene sequence: CDR1 SGHDN, CDR2 FVKESK. This CDR3 spans 17 amino acids. V was pared by 0 bases and J by 0 bases, with 9 bases between. The CDR3 DNA is TGTGCCAGCAGCCAAGATTTCGGGAGCTCCTATAATTCACCCCTCCACTTT. Protein sequence: CASSQDFGSSYNSPLHF.

The CDR3, as DNA: TGTGCCAGCTCACCATCTAGGACTAGCGGTACCAATGAGCAGTTCTTC. This sequence encodes CASSPSRTSGTNEQFF. This sequence joins TRBV18 and TRBJ2-1, with TRBD2 matching over 10 bases. The CDR3 runs 16 residues. Trimming took 2 bases from V and 6 from J; bases not matched to a gene: 7. The germline V gene encodes CDR1 KGHSH and CDR2 LQKENI.

The chain is built from TRBV5-1 and TRBJ1-1, with 9 bases that match TRBD1. The V and J ends lost 7 bases and 1 base, in that order; junction bases with no gene match: 5. Germline V gene data show CDR1 as SGHRS and CDR2 as YFSETQ. CDR3 length: 14 residues. Here the CDR3 DNA reads TGCGCCAGCGTCGCGGGACAGGGGAACACTGAAGCTTTCTTT. Translating gives CASVAGQGNTEAFF. The variable domain in full, with the rest retrieved from reference TRBV5-1 and TRBJ1-1, is KAGVTQTPRYLIKTRGQQVTLSCSPISGHRSVSWYQQTPGQGLQFLFEYFSETQRNKGNFPGRFSGRQFSNSRSEMNVSTLELGDSALYLCASVAGQGNTEAFFGQGTRLTVV.

The gene calls are TRBV28 and TRBJ1-2; 9 bases agree with TRBD1. The CDR3 has 15 residues. CDR1 MDHEN and CDR2 SYDVKM come from the germline V gene. After removal of 7 bases from V and 6 bases from J, the junction contained 12 bases not matched to a gene. Written as DNA, the CDR3 is TGTGCCAGCATCAAAGACAGGGGGTTCTCCCATGGCTACACCTTC. Translated, it gives CASIKDRGFSHGYTF.

The gene calls are TRBV20-1 and TRBJ2-1, with D possibly TRBD2 on 6 matching bases. Between the trimmed V and J ends, which lost 6 bases and 13 bases, there was a span of 16 bases. Germline assignment: CDR1 DFQATT and CDR2 SNEGSKA (reference sequence). The CDR3 sequence is 11 residues long. CDR3 amino acids: CSAIESGSQFF. CDR3 coding DNA: TGCAGTGCAATAGAATCCGGGAGCCAGTTCTTC.

This clone has just a few counts. CDR3 region: CASSPQWGGFGGNTIYF. CDR3 sequence (DNA): TGCGCCAGCAGCCCCCAGTGGGGGGGTTTCGGTGGAAACACCATATATTTT. The chain recombines TRBV4-1 with TRBJ1-3; D might be TRBD1 (5 bases). The CDR3 is made up of 17 amino acids. The V gene's germline CDR1 is MGHRA and CDR2 YSYEKL. The V and J ends lost 4 bases and 3 bases respectively, with 19 bases between them.

V gene TRBV9 combines with J gene TRBJ2-2; D gene uncertain. V lost 7 bases and J 0 bases, leaving 10 bases between the germline ends. Germline V CDR1 and CDR2: SGDLS, YYNGEE. The CDR3 consists of 14 residues. In DNA form, the CDR3 reads TGTGCCAGCGGGGTAGCAGCGAACACCGGGGAGCTGTTTTTT. The encoded protein is CASGVAANTGELFF.

This chain joins TRBV10-3 and TRBJ2-3; D is perhaps TRBD2 (5 bases). CDR3 length: 17 amino acids. V lost 3 bases and J lost 3, with 19 bases in between. Germline assignment: CDR1 ENHRY and CDR2 SYGVKD. The CDR3 DNA reads TGTGCCATCAGTGACTCAACGACTCCCGGAGGTACAGATACGCAGTATTTT. This sequence encodes CAISDSTTPGGTDTQYF.

This sequence joins TRBV19 and TRBJ2-6; a weak D match, TRBD2 (5 bases). Germline V gene data show CDR1 as LNHDA and CDR2 as SQIVND (reference sequence). V shed 2 bases and J shed 0 bases, with 11 bases lying between them. This CDR3 contains 17 residues. The CDR3, as DNA: TGTGCCAGTAGTATAAAAGAGGGCACCTCTGGGGCCAACGTCCTGACTTTC. It specifies CASSIKEGTSGANVLTF. Drawing the rest from reference TRBV19 and TRBJ2-6, the complete variable domain is DGGITQSPKYLFRKEGQNVTLSCEQNLNHDAMYWYRQDPGQGLRLIYYSQIVNDFQKGDIAEGYSVSREKKESFPLTVTSAQKNPTAFYLCASSIKEGTSGANVLTFGAGSRLTVL.

The V call is TRBV11-2, the J call TRBJ1-2, with TRBD1 matching over 8 bases. Trimming took 6 bases from V and 5 from J; bases not matched to a gene: 11. Germline CDR1 and CDR2: SGHAT and FQNNGV. This CDR3 has 15 residues. The CDR3 nucleotides read TGTGCCAGCAGACTAGGACAGGGAATTTCTTATGGCTACACCTTC. Translation gives CASRLGQGISYGYTF.

The gene calls are TRBV25-1 and TRBJ1-6; a possible D gene is TRBD1 (5 bases). The CDR3 spans 13 residues. Germline loops: CDR1 MGHDK, CDR2 SYGVNS. V was cut by 4 bases and J by 5 bases, with 6 bases left in between. CDR3 coding DNA: TGTGCCAGCAGTGGACAGCATAATTCACCCCTCCACTTT. Translation: CASSGQHNSPLHF.

The rearrangement joins TRBV7-2 to TRBJ1-5; TRBD1 matches at 7 bases. CDR1 is SGHTA and CDR2 is FQGNSA in the germline V gene. The CDR3 sequence is 14 residues long. V shed 3 bases and J 6 bases; nucleotides not matched to a gene: 5. The CDR3 sequence is CASSFSQGVQPQHF. The CDR3 region has the DNA TGTGCCAGCAGCTTTTCGCAGGGGGTTCAGCCCCAGCATTTT. Complete variable domain (other parts from reference TRBV7-2 and TRBJ1-5): GAGVSQSPSNKVTEKGKDVELRCDPISGHTALYWYRQSLGQGLEFLIYFQGNSAPDKSGLPSDRFSAERTGGSVSTLTIQRTQQEDSAVYLCASSFSQGVQPQHFGDGTRLSIL.

The V and J genes are TRBV28 and TRBJ1-6; D ambiguous. CDR3 length: 11 amino acids. V lost 7 bases, J lost 7 bases, and 5 bases lay in between. CDR1 is MDHEN and CDR2 is SYDVKM in the germline V gene. CDR3 nucleotide sequence: TGTGCCAGCACCTCCAATTCACCCCTCCACTTT. Translation gives CASTSNSPLHF.

V and J are TRBV6-5 and TRBJ2-7, with a tentative D call TRBD2 (5 bases). Germline CDR1 and CDR2: MNHEY and SVGAGI. CDR3 length: 14 amino acids. V lost 8 bases and J lost 2, with 16 bases in between. CDR3 sequence reads: CASQRSEVPYEQYF. CDR3 sequence (DNA): TGTGCCAGCCAAAGGTCGGAGGTTCCCTACGAGCAGTACTTC.

The chain recombines TRBV15 with TRBJ1-2; D unclear. The V end lost 0 bases, the J end lost 4 bases, and 9 bases lay between the germline ends. CDR1 and CDR2 (germline): LNHNV, YYDKDF (reference sequence). This CDR3 is built from 14 residues. CDR3 region: CATSRDGTAYGYTF. The DNA for the CDR3 is TGTGCCACCAGCAGAGATGGTACAGCCTATGGCTACACCTTC.

The chain has TRBV7-2 and TRBJ1-1, with a possible D match to TRBD1 (6 bases). Trimming cost V 5 bases and J 7 bases, with 20 bases left between them. The CDR3 is 15 residues long. CDR1 SGHTA and CDR2 FQGNSA come from the germline V gene. CDR3 in DNA: TGTGCCAGCAGCCCTAGGGGGGGGGAAAAGGGTGAAGCTTTCTTT. It specifies CASSPRGGEKGEAFF.

The chain uses TRBV6-2 or TRBV6-3 and TRBJ2-7; D perhaps matches TRBD2 (6 bases). The CDR3 sequence is 13 residues long. Germline V gene data show CDR1 as MNHEY and CDR2 as SVGEGT. V was trimmed by 5 bases and J by 1 base, leaving 9 bases between them. DNA for the CDR3: TGTGCCAGCAGTGGAGGGGTATCCTACGAGCAGTACTTC. Its translation: CASSGGVSYEQYF.

The rearrangement uses TRBV10-3 and TRBJ1-2; 8 positions match TRBD1. The CDR3 totals 11 residues. Unmatched junction bases numbered 4, after V lost 8 bases and J lost 8 bases. CDR1 and CDR2 from the germline V gene are ENHRY and SYGVKD. CDR3 DNA: TGTGCCATCCAGGGGGCGGGCGGCTACACCTTC. Its protein is CAIQGAGGYTF.

The chain is built from TRBV7-2 and TRBJ2-5; perhaps TRBD2 as D (6 bases). Per the germline V gene, CDR1 is SGHTA and CDR2 is FQGNSA. This CDR3 is 12 amino acids long. Trimming cost V 4 bases and J 7 bases, with 10 bases left between them. The CDR3: CASSSGGATQYF. DNA of the CDR3: TGTGCCAGCAGCTCTGGCGGGGCGACCCAGTACTTC.

The chain couples TRBV18 to TRBJ2-7, with a tentative D call TRBD1 (6 bases). Per germline, CDR1 KGHSH and CDR2 LQKENI. The CDR3 covers 13 residues. V was pared by 6 bases and J by 2 bases, with 11 bases between. CDR3 sequence: CASSSGQTYEQYF. CDR3 bases: TGTGCCAGCTCTTCTGGACAGACCTACGAGCAGTACTTC. Filled out from reference TRBV18 and TRBJ2-7, the complete variable domain reads NAGVMQNPRHLVRRRGQEARLRCSPMKGHSHVYWYRQLPEEGLKFMVYLQKENIIDESGMPKERFSAEFPKEGPSILRIQQVVRGDSAAYFCASSSGQTYEQYFGPGTRLTVT.

In this sample, this clone turned up a few times. The rearrangement joins TRBV3-1 (or the pseudogene TRBV3-2) to TRBJ2-3; the D gene could be TRBD1 or TRBD2 (5 bases each). The length of the CDR3 is 12 residues. Germline-derived CDR1 and CDR2 are LGHDT and YNNKEL (reference sequence). The germline V and J ends were trimmed by 8 bases and 4 bases, with 10 bases remaining between them. The CDR3 protein is CASRRGSDTQYF. CDR3 nucleotides: TGTGCCAGCCGCCGGGGCTCAGATACGCAGTATTTT.

The V call is TRBV4-3, the J call TRBJ2-2; 13 bases match TRBD2. V lost 0 bases, J lost 3 bases, and 10 bases stayed unmatched. Germline V gene lookup returns CDR1 LGHNA and CDR2 YSLEER. This CDR3 contains 20 residues. The CDR3 loop is CASSQDLTSGRTPYTGELFF. The CDR3 DNA sequence: TGCGCCAGCAGCCAAGATTTGACTAGCGGGAGGACCCCTTACACCGGGGAGCTGTTTTTT.

The V gene is TRBV28, the J gene TRBJ2-1; D remains unclear. Trimming stripped 4 bases from V and 2 bases from J, with 3 bases between. The CDR3 runs to 12 residues. Germline V gene sequence: CDR1 MDHEN, CDR2 SYDVKM. This CDR3 reads CASSSAYNEQFF. CDR3 bases: TGTGCCAGCAGTTCCGCCTACAATGAGCAGTTCTTC.

This rearrangement joins TRBV9 to TRBJ1-3, with 7 positions matching TRBD1. The ends lost 2 bases at V and 2 bases at J; junction bases unmatched: 1. This CDR3 is 14 amino acids long. Looked up from germline, CDR1 is SGDLS and CDR2 is YYNGEE. CDR3 sequence: CASSVDRAGNTIYF. The CDR3 nucleotides are TGTGCCAGCAGCGTCGACAGGGCTGGAAACACCATATATTTT.

V usage is TRBV6-4 and J usage is TRBJ2-3; 10 bases fit TRBD1. J was trimmed by 4 bases and V by 0 bases; bases with no gene match: 4. This CDR3 spans 16 amino acids. Germline V gives CDR1 MRHNA, CDR2 SNTAGT. As DNA, the CDR3 is TGTGCCAGCAGTGACTCGACAGGGGGCAGTCCAGATACGCAGTATTTT. Translated: CASSDSTGGSPDTQYF.